These 31 T cell receptor beta chains share one sample of origin, sequenced in a study of cytomegalovirus exposure and HLA in healthy donors. The PCR contained 60 Vbeta and 13 Jbeta primers. Sequenced by immunoSEQ multiplex PCR; TCRdb stores in-frame clones only, minus some. The profile shows 150,000 or so clones, around 79% of them singletons. Sequences were obtained from PBMCs. These receptors all stem from a woman in her 40s in good health and CMV-seropositive.

This sequence joins TRBV10-2 and TRBJ2-1, with a weak D call TRBD2 (5 bases). The CDR3 is 14 residues long. Germline V CDR1 and CDR2: WSHSY, SAAADI. With 3 bases removed from V and 5 bases from J, the gap between germline ends came to 11 bases. For the CDR3, the DNA is TGCGCCAGCAGTGATTTACAGACTAACAATGAGCAGTTCTTC. It translates to CASSDLQTNNEQFF.

The rearrangement links TRBV6-5 to TRBJ1-1, with D possibly being TRBD1 (5 bases). Looked up from germline, CDR1 is MNHEY and CDR2 is SVGAGI. CDR3 length: 13 amino acids. V was trimmed by 8 bases and J by 4 bases, leaving 14 bases between them. The CDR3 here is CASFKGQGTEAFF. In nucleotides, the CDR3 is TGTGCCAGCTTTAAAGGGCAGGGCACTGAAGCTTTCTTT.

This chain links TRBV6-1 with TRBJ2-1, with 12 nucleotides matching TRBD2. CDR3 length: 16 amino acids. V dropped 2 bases and J dropped 8; count of bases not matched to a gene: 7. CDR1 and CDR2 from the germline V gene are MNHNS and SASEGT. CDR3 nucleotides: TGTGCCAGCAGTGAAATCCTAGCGGGGGGGCCGGATGAGCAGTTCTTC. This encodes CASSEILAGGPDEQFF.

The chain carries TRBV5-1 and TRBJ1-1, with D possibly matching TRBD1 (5 bases). There are 14 residues in the CDR3. The ends were cut back, 0 bases at V and 6 bases at J, with 12 bases in the middle. CDR1 is SGHRS, CDR2 YFSETQ, per germline. This CDR3 reads CASSLGQRVSEAFF. The CDR3 nucleotides are TGCGCCAGCAGCTTGGGACAGCGGGTCTCTGAAGCTTTCTTT.

As regards this clone: At one end, the junction sequence differs from germline, possibly due to a read error. V and J are TRBV6-4 and TRBJ1-2; D call uncertain. CDR1 and CDR2 from the germline V gene are MRHNA and SNTAGT. The CDR3 is 12 amino acids. CDR3 sequence reads: CASSDSNYGYAF. As DNA, the CDR3 is TGTGCCAGCAGTGACTCTAACTATGGCTACGCCTTC.

The chain carries TRBV2 and TRBJ1-1, with a tentative D call TRBD1 (6 bases). V gave up 0 bases and J gave up 2 bases, with 16 bases separating them. This CDR3 region has 17 residues. The germline CDR1 and CDR2 sequences are SNHLY and FYNNEI. The DNA for the CDR3 is TGTGCCAGCAGTGAAGCTATACCACAGGGAATAAACACTGAAGCTTTCTTT. Translated: CASSEAIPQGINTEAFF.

A single count supports this clone. The V call is TRBV16, the J call TRBJ1-5, with 8 bases fitting TRBD1. Germline V gene sequence: CDR1 KGHSY, CDR2 FQNENV. With 2 bases clipped from V and 7 bases from J, the junction kept 4 bases outside the gene matches. This CDR3 has 14 residues. The CDR3 spells CASSQAGGRQPQHF. Written as DNA, the CDR3 is TGTGCCAGCAGCCAAGCAGGGGGCAGGCAGCCCCAGCATTTT.

The V and J genes are TRBV9 and TRBJ2-7; the D gene is possibly TRBD1 (5 bases). Germline V lookup: CDR1 SGDLS, CDR2 YYNGEE. The CDR3 has 14 residues. The V and J ends lost 0 bases and 6 bases respectively, with 13 bases between them. CDR3 residues: CASSVGTQGSEQYF. The CDR3 nucleotides are TGTGCCAGCAGCGTAGGCACTCAGGGAAGCGAGCAGTACTTC.

The rearrangement uses TRBV9 and TRBJ2-6; TRBD1 matches 11 bases. CDR3 size: 19 residues. From germline, CDR1 is SGDLS and CDR2 YYNGEE. J lost 2 bases, V lost 3 bases, and 10 bases had no gene match. The CDR3 DNA reads as TGTGCCAGCAGCGCGACCGGGACAGGGGGTCCGACTGGGGCCAACGTCCTGACTTTC. Translating it yields CASSATGTGGPTGANVLTF.

This rearrangement joins TRBV11-3 to TRBJ2-7, with TRBD1 identical over 8 bases. Germline V lookup: CDR1 SGHNT, CDR2 YENEEA. With V trimmed by 5 bases and J by 3 bases, 6 bases remained unmatched. The length of the CDR3 is 14 residues. The CDR3 DNA reads TGTGCCAGCAGCCCCGGGACAGGTGACTACGAGCAGTACTTC. Translated, it gives CASSPGTGDYEQYF.

This clone was picked up a small number of times. V is TRBV6-5 and J is TRBJ2-7, with TRBD2 matching 7 bases. The CDR3 is 13 residues long. The V and J ends lost 6 bases and 5 bases, in that order; junction bases with no gene match: 7. The germline gives CDR1 MNHEY, CDR2 SVGAGI. CDR3 amino acids: CASSRTRFHEQYF. CDR3 nucleotide sequence: TGTGCCAGCAGCCGGACTAGGTTCCACGAGCAGTACTTC.

In DNA, the CDR3 is TGTGCCAGCAGCCCCGGGACTAGCGGGGGGGGGAAGCAGTACTTC. Protein sequence: CASSPGTSGGGKQYF. The chain joins TRBV6-5 to TRBJ2-7, with TRBD2 matching over 16 bases. CDR1 is MNHEY, CDR2 SVGAGI, per germline. The V gene end was trimmed by 6 bases and the J gene end by 8 bases; junction bases not matched to a gene: 7. The CDR3 runs 15 residues.

This clone occurred a few times. The rearrangement links TRBV6-1 to TRBJ1-1; no clear D gene. The CDR3 totals 15 residues. The germline gives CDR1 MNHNS, CDR2 SASEGT. Trimming pared 5 bases from V and 6 bases from J, leaving 19 bases between. CDR3 sequence reads: CASSNLALGSSEAFF. CDR3 coding DNA: TGTGCCAGCAGTAACCTCGCGCTAGGAAGCTCTGAAGCTTTCTTT.

The rearrangement links TRBV28 to TRBJ2-1; TRBD1 aligns across 9 bases. The trim removed 8 bases at V and 3 bases at J, leaving 8 bases unmatched. The CDR3 is 15 residues long. Germline V CDR1 and CDR2: MDHEN, SYDVKM. The CDR3 is CASLSPGQGYNEQFF. The CDR3 nucleotides read TGTGCCAGCCTAAGTCCGGGACAGGGCTACAATGAGCAGTTCTTC.

V usage is TRBV19 and J usage is TRBJ1-5; TRBD1 matches at 10 bases. Germline CDR1 is LNHDA and CDR2 is SQIVND (reference sequence). Trimming cost V 1 base and J 3 bases; bases outside gene matches: 3. The CDR3 length is 16 residues. The CDR3 here is CASSIGGQGLNQPQHF. DNA for the CDR3: TGTGCCAGTAGTATAGGGGGACAGGGGCTCAATCAGCCCCAGCATTTT.

The chain employs TRBV7-2 and TRBJ1-5, with 8 bases aligning to TRBD1. With 6 bases clipped from V and 4 bases from J, the junction kept 5 bases outside the gene matches. The CDR3 spans 14 residues. CDR1 is SGHTA, CDR2 FQGNSA, per germline. As DNA, the CDR3 is TGTGCCAGCAGTTCCCAGGGGGCGAATCAGCCCCAGCATTTT. It codes for CASSSQGANQPQHF.

The V gene is TRBV4-2, the J gene TRBJ2-1, with D perhaps TRBD2 (7 bases). V was trimmed by 4 bases and J by 4 bases, leaving 17 bases between them. CDR1 is LGHNA and CDR2 is YNFKEQ in the germline V gene. CDR3 length: 16 residues. CDR3 DNA: TGTGCCAGCAGCCCCCCGGGGGGCGGGTGGTACAATGAGCAGTTCTTC. Protein sequence: CASSPPGGGWYNEQFF.

This clone was found a few times. The rearrangement links TRBV6-1 to TRBJ2-7; 9 nucleotides match TRBD1. Germline CDR1 reads MNHNS; CDR2 reads SASEGT. With V trimmed by 4 bases and J by 6 bases, 7 bases remained unmatched. This CDR3 is built from 14 residues. This chain's CDR3 is CASSGGQGQREQYF. CDR3 coding DNA: TGTGCCAGCAGTGGGGGACAGGGACAGCGCGAGCAGTACTTC.

This rearrangement joins TRBV6-5 to TRBJ1-1; maybe TRBD1 (5 bases). The V end was cut by 3 bases, the J end by 4 bases, with 15 bases between. The CDR3 length is 15 residues. Germline lookup yields CDR1 MNHEY and CDR2 SVGAGI. CDR3 loop: CASSYRGGEGTEAFF. The CDR3 DNA sequence: TGTGCCAGCAGTTATCGGGGGGGAGAGGGCACTGAAGCTTTCTTT.

The chain uses TRBV5-4 and TRBJ2-4; D is possibly TRBD2 (6 bases). The CDR3 has 16 amino acids. Germline CDR1 SGHNT, CDR2 YYREEE (reference sequence). Trimming cost V 4 bases and J 3 bases, with 17 bases left between them. CDR3 region: CASSTDPLGGKNIQYF. As DNA, the CDR3 is TGTGCCAGCAGCACGGACCCTTTGGGAGGCAAAAACATTCAGTACTTC. The full variable domain, completed using reference TRBV5-4 and TRBJ2-4, is ETGVTQSPTHLIKTRGQQVTLRCSSQSGHNTVSWYQQALGQGPQFIFQYYREEENGRGNFPPRFSGLQFPNYSSELNVNALELDDSALYLCASSTDPLGGKNIQYFGAGTRLSVL.

This clone was seen a few times. V gene TRBV5-1 combines with J gene TRBJ2-5, with D maybe TRBD2 (6 bases). The CDR3 is made up of 18 amino acids. The germline V gene has CDR1 SGHRS and CDR2 YFSETQ. V dropped 0 bases and J dropped 2 bases, with 20 bases sitting between them. The CDR3 DNA reads as TGCGCCAGCAGCTTGGCTAGTCCTGGCAGCGGAGGGCAAGAGACCCAGTACTTC. Translating gives CASSLASPGSGGQETQYF.

Here the CDR3 reads CASSLYRASYEQYF. CDR3 DNA: TGCGCCAGCAGCTTGTACAGGGCCTCCTACGAGCAGTACTTC. The chain joins TRBV5-1 to TRBJ2-7; tentative D call: TRBD1 (6 bases). Germline V gene lookup returns CDR1 SGHRS and CDR2 YFSETQ. The CDR3 is 14 residues long. The germline V and J ends were trimmed by 1 base and 0 bases, with 8 bases remaining between them.

The genes are TRBV19 and TRBJ1-5, with D maybe TRBD1 (6 bases). The CDR3 totals 16 residues. Trimming cost V 7 bases and J 0 bases, with 16 bases left between them. In germline, CDR1 is LNHDA, CDR2 SQIVND (reference sequence). CDR3 protein: CASKNTGSGSNQPQHF. CDR3 nucleotides: TGTGCCAGTAAGAACACAGGGTCTGGTAGCAATCAGCCCCAGCATTTT.

The chain is built from TRBV5-1 and TRBJ2-2; 8 bases are a match to TRBD1. The CDR3 runs to 18 residues. Unmatched junction bases numbered 14, after V lost 3 bases and J lost 4 bases. Germline lookup yields CDR1 SGHRS and CDR2 YFSETQ. CDR3 residues: CASSYSSLGQGGTGELFF. DNA of the CDR3: TGCGCCAGCAGCTACTCCTCCCTTGGACAGGGAGGCACCGGGGAGCTGTTTTTT.

The gene calls are TRBV25-1 and TRBJ1-1; 8 nucleotides line up with TRBD1. Germline V gene lookup returns CDR1 MGHDK and CDR2 SYGVNS. Unmatched junction bases numbered 7, after V lost 4 bases and J lost 3 bases. The CDR3 runs to 15 residues. CDR3 coding DNA: TGTGCCAGCAGTGGCGGGACAGGTGAGGACACTGAAGCTTTCTTT. It yields the protein CASSGGTGEDTEAFF.

The J gene is TRBJ1-1, the V gene TRBV6-5, with TRBD1 matching 10 bases. CDR3 length equals 15 residues. Trimming removed 4 bases from V and 8 bases from J; junction bases left unmatched: 10. Germline V gene data show CDR1 as MNHEY and CDR2 as SVGAGI. This CDR3 is CASSSTGTGVSEAFF. CDR3 nucleotides: TGTGCCAGCAGTTCTACCGGGACAGGGGTTTCCGAAGCTTTCTTT.

This sequence joins TRBV5-1 and TRBJ1-3; maybe TRBD1 (6 bases). Trimming pared 4 bases from V and 1 base from J, leaving 12 bases between. The CDR3 spans 15 residues. Germline V gene data show CDR1 as SGHRS and CDR2 as YFSETQ. CDR3 residues: CASSPRTDSGNTIYF. The CDR3 DNA is TGCGCCAGCAGCCCGAGGACAGATTCTGGAAACACCATATATTTT.

V usage is TRBV28 and J usage is TRBJ2-1; a weak D match, TRBD2 (5 bases). V was cut by 6 bases and J by 15 bases, with 24 bases left in between. Germline V gene sequence: CDR1 MDHEN, CDR2 SYDVKM. The CDR3 has 14 amino acids. The CDR3: CASSFMPRGFEGFF. The CDR3 bases are TGTGCCAGCAGCTTCATGCCTAGAGGATTCGAGGGGTTCTTC.

Of note for this clone: One end of the junction varies from germline; a read error may be responsible. The J gene is TRBJ2-7, the V gene TRBV7-9; 9 bases match TRBD1. The CDR3 runs 17 residues. Germline values: CDR1 SEHNR, CDR2 FQNEAQ (reference sequence). CDR3 sequence reads: CSSSSRDREPTTYEQYF. The CDR3 DNA reads TGTTCCAGCAGCTCCCGGGACAGGGAACCCACCACCTACGAGCAGTACTTC.

As for this clone: The junction and the germline gene differ at one end; a read error may be behind it. This chain joins TRBV19 and TRBJ1-1; 7 nucleotides line up with TRBD1. This CDR3 comprises 12 residues. CDR1 LNHDA and CDR2 SQIVND come from the germline V gene (reference sequence). The CDR3 DNA is TGTGTCAGTAGTGCAGGGGGCACTGAAGCTTTCTTT. It encodes CVSSAGGTEAFF.

As to this clone: An end of the junction differs from the germline gene, which may be a read error. Here the CDR3 reads CATSNPGVSSGNTIYF. The CDR3 nucleotides read TGTGCCACCAGTAATCCAGGGGTCAGCTCTGGAAACACCATATATTTT. This chain connects TRBV28 to TRBJ1-3; D is possibly TRBD1 (6 bases). The CDR3 consists of 16 residues. Germline assignment: CDR1 MDHEN and CDR2 SYDVKM. Using reference TRBV28 and TRBJ1-3 for the parts outside the CDR3, the full variable domain is DVKVTQSSRYLVKRTGEKVFLECVQDMDHENMFWYRQDPGLGLRLIYFSYDVKMKEKGDIPEGYSVSREKKERFSLILESASTNQTSMYLCATSNPGVSSGNTIYFGEGSWLTVV.